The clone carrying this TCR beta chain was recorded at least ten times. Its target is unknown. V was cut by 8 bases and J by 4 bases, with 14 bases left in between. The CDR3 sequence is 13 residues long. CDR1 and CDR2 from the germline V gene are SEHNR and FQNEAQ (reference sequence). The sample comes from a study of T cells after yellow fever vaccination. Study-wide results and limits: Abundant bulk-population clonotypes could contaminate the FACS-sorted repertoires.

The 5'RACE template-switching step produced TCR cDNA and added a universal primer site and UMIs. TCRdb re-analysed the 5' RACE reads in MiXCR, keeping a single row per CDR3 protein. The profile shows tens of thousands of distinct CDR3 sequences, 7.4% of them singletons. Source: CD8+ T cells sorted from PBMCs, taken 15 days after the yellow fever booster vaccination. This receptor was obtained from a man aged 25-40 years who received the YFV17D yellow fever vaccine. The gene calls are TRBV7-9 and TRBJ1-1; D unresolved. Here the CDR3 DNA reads TGTGCCAGCGTTCCGAGTGGCTCCACTGAAGCTTTCTTT. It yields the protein CASVPSGSTEAFF.